The 26 T cell receptor beta chains presented below share a single source sample, sequenced in a study of early T cells in non-severe SARS-CoV-2 infection. TCRdb ran MiXCR on the 5' RACE reads and lists one entry per CDR3 protein. The table includes some 70,000 distinct CDR3 sequences, 9.1% detected once. What was sequenced was whole blood. These receptors were collected from an adult who was a healthcare worker with PCR-confirmed SARS-CoV-2 infection or an uninfected control (not recorded which).

This clonotype was recorded at least ten times. The chain links TRBV12-3 or TRBV12-4 to TRBJ2-3; 8 nucleotides agree with TRBD2. The CDR3 has 14 amino acids. The trim removed 3 bases at V and 5 bases at J, leaving 4 bases unmatched. The CDR3 DNA reads as TGTGCCAGCAGTTTGCTTGCGGGAGGAGATACGCAGTATTTT. Translation gives CASSLLAGGDTQYF.

The rearrangement joins TRBV20-1 to TRBJ2-5, with D perhaps TRBD1 (5 bases). V was pared by 3 bases and J by 0 bases, with 8 bases between. Germline assignment: CDR1 DFQATT and CDR2 SNEGSKA (reference sequence). This CDR3 spans 13 amino acids. CDR3 bases: TGCAGTGCTAGGACAGAGTACCAAGAGACCCAGTACTTC. It encodes CSARTEYQETQYF.

This sequence joins TRBV5-1 and TRBJ2-7; 14 bases map to TRBD2. The germline V gene encodes CDR1 SGHRS and CDR2 YFSETQ. V was pared by 0 bases and J by 3 bases, with 2 bases of the junction left unmatched. The length of the CDR3 is 16 residues. The CDR3 spells CASSLGTSGRRYEQYF. DNA for the CDR3: TGCGCCAGCAGCTTGGGGACTAGCGGGAGGCGCTACGAGCAGTACTTC.

The chain uses TRBV29-1 and TRBJ2-1, with a tentative D call TRBD2 (6 bases). Germline assignment: CDR1 SQVTM and CDR2 ANQGSEA. The ends were cut back, 4 bases at V and 9 bases at J, with 16 bases in the middle. The CDR3 spans 13 residues. The CDR3 DNA sequence: TGCAGCGTTGGTGGGCAGGGAGGACGTGAGCAGTTCTTC. This sequence encodes CSVGGQGGREQFF.

The rearrangement joins TRBV7-7 to TRBJ2-5, with D maybe TRBD2 (5 bases). This CDR3 region has 13 residues. The V and J ends lost 5 bases and 1 base respectively, with 8 bases between them. The germline CDR1 and CDR2 sequences are SSHAT and FNYEAQ (reference sequence). DNA for the CDR3: TGTGCCAGCAGCAGCGGTAGCCAAGAGACCCAGTACTTC. Translating gives CASSSGSQETQYF.

The table lists this clonotype with a few counts. The J gene is TRBJ2-1, the V gene TRBV5-5, with a tentative D call TRBD1 (6 bases). Germline CDR1 SGHKS, CDR2 YYEKEE (reference sequence). V was shortened by 2 bases and J by 0 bases, with 9 bases between the two germline ends. The CDR3 has 15 residues. This CDR3 reads CASSLGQSSYNEQFF. The CDR3 DNA follows: TGTGCCAGCAGCTTAGGACAGAGCTCCTACAATGAGCAGTTCTTC.

This clonotype has more than one count but fewer than ten. The chain combines TRBV12-3 or TRBV12-4 with TRBJ2-7; TRBD2 is a possible D gene (5 bases). The CDR3 consists of 15 residues. V was trimmed by 1 base and J by 3 bases, leaving 13 bases between them. The CDR3 nucleotides are TGTGCCAGCAGTTTAGGTCTAGTGGGGAGCTACGAGCAGTACTTC. Translation gives CASSLGLVGSYEQYF.

There are many counts of this clonotype. The gene calls are TRBV20-1 and TRBJ2-1, with 11 bases aligning to TRBD2. V lost 3 bases, J lost 3 bases, and 7 bases stayed unmatched. The CDR3 runs to 16 residues. Germline CDR1 is DFQATT and CDR2 is SNEGSKA (reference sequence). CDR3 sequence reads: CSASSASGRFYNEQFF. DNA of the CDR3: TGCAGTGCTAGTTCGGCTAGCGGGAGGTTCTACAATGAGCAGTTCTTC.

CDR3 residues: CSAGQFQETQYF. Here the CDR3 DNA reads TGCAGCGCTGGACAGTTCCAAGAGACCCAGTACTTC. V and J are TRBV29-1 and TRBJ2-5, with D perhaps TRBD1 (6 bases). CDR1 is SQVTM and CDR2 is ANQGSEA in the germline V gene. CDR3 length equals 12 residues. V gave up 7 bases and J gave up 1 base, with 10 bases separating them. Variable domain in full (rest from reference TRBV29-1 and TRBJ2-5): SAVISQKPSRDICQRGTSLTIQCQVDSQVTMMFWYRQQPGQSLTLIATANQGSEATYESGFVIDKFPISRPNLTFSTLTVSNMSPEDSSIYLCSAGQFQETQYFGPGTRLLVL.

This clonotype turned up a few times. The CDR3: CASSFKLRGNNSPLHF. The CDR3, as DNA: TGTGCCAGCAGCTTTAAGCTGAGGGGCAATAATTCACCCCTCCACTTT. The chain couples TRBV7-8 to TRBJ1-6; possibly TRBD1 for D (5 bases). This CDR3 region has 16 residues. V was clipped by 3 bases and J by 5 bases, with 14 bases between them. Per germline, CDR1 SGHVS and CDR2 FQNEAQ.

The table lists this clonotype with a few counts. The chain couples TRBV18 to TRBJ2-3; TRBD1 might be the D (5 bases). Trimming removed 3 bases at V and 0 bases at J, with 13 bases between. The CDR3 consists of 16 residues. Germline V gene data show CDR1 as KGHSH and CDR2 as LQKENI. The CDR3 DNA sequence: TGTGCCAGCTCACCGCTAGGACACGAGAGCACAGATACGCAGTATTTT. Protein product: CASSPLGHESTDTQYF.

This clonotype turned up a few times. V is TRBV7-8 and J is TRBJ2-3; 8 nucleotides match TRBD2. Germline CDR1 and CDR2: SGHVS and FQNEAQ. The length of the CDR3 is 16 residues. V was clipped by 2 bases and J by 1 base; unmatched bases: 5. The CDR3 loop is CASSLLSAGGTDTQYF. The CDR3 coding sequence is TGTGCCAGCAGCTTACTCTCAGCGGGAGGCACAGATACGCAGTATTTT. Drawing the rest from reference TRBV7-8 and TRBJ2-3, the complete variable domain is GAGVSQSPRYKVAKRGQDVALRCDPISGHVSLFWYQQALGQGPEFLTYFQNEAQLDKSGLPSDRFFAERPEGSVSTLKIQRTQQEDSAVYLCASSLLSAGGTDTQYFGPGTRLTVL.

The chain carries TRBV29-1 and TRBJ2-3, with 7 nucleotides matching TRBD2. CDR3 size: 13 residues. Germline CDR1 reads SQVTM; CDR2 reads ANQGSEA. The V gene end was trimmed by 3 bases and the J gene end by 4 bases; junction bases not matched to a gene: 4. The CDR3, as DNA: TGCAGCGTTGATATAAGCGGGGCAGATACGCAGTATTTT. It is translated as CSVDISGADTQYF.

This clonotype was counted ten times or more. The rearrangement links TRBV14 to TRBJ2-5; D ambiguous. The length of the CDR3 is 15 residues. Trimming cost V 2 bases and J 3 bases, with 13 bases left between them. Germline-derived CDR1 and CDR2 are SGHDN and FVKESK. CDR3 loop: CASSQNWASEETQYF. For the CDR3, the DNA is TGTGCCAGCAGCCAAAATTGGGCCAGCGAAGAGACCCAGTACTTC.

This clonotype was found many times. The chain uses TRBV11-2 and TRBJ2-7; D is undetermined. Germline lookup yields CDR1 SGHAT and CDR2 FQNNGV. This CDR3 spans 12 amino acids. V was clipped by 4 bases and J by 3 bases, with 7 bases between them. Written as DNA, the CDR3 is TGTGCCAGCAGCTCTAATTTCTACGAGCAGTACTTC. It encodes CASSSNFYEQYF.

In its sample, this clonotype was seen a few times. The gene calls are TRBV3-1 and TRBJ1-5; 7 positions match TRBD1. Trimming removed 6 bases from V and 7 bases from J; junction bases left unmatched: 6. The CDR3 totals 13 residues. Germline loops: CDR1 LGHDT, CDR2 YNNKEL (reference sequence). The CDR3 here is CASSRQGSQPQHF. The DNA for the CDR3 is TGTGCCAGCAGTCGACAGGGCAGCCAGCCCCAGCATTTT.

This clonotype was seen ten or more times. The genes are TRBV29-1 and TRBJ2-1, with 8 bases aligning to TRBD1. This CDR3 has 14 residues. V lost 4 bases, J lost 2 bases, and 4 bases stayed unmatched. The germline V gene encodes CDR1 SQVTM and CDR2 ANQGSEA. CDR3 nucleotide sequence: TGCAGCGTTGCTCAGGGGGCTCCCTACAATGAGCAGTTCTTC. It codes for CSVAQGAPYNEQFF.

This clonotype was observed a handful of times. V usage is TRBV4-1 and J usage is TRBJ2-7; 10 positions agree with TRBD2. The V gene end was trimmed by 3 bases and the J gene end by 5 bases; junction bases not matched to a gene: 4. This CDR3 has 14 residues. Germline V gene data show CDR1 as MGHRA and CDR2 as YSYEKL. The CDR3 sequence is CASSHLAGADEQYF. DNA for the CDR3: TGCGCCAGCAGCCATCTAGCGGGAGCGGACGAGCAGTACTTC.

This clonotype was counted a few times. This chain joins TRBV7-9 and TRBJ2-4; D might be TRBD1 (5 bases). V lost 1 base to trimming and J lost 0 bases, with 25 bases between them. Germline V gene sequence: CDR1 SEHNR, CDR2 FQNEAQ (reference sequence). The CDR3 runs 21 residues. Written as DNA, the CDR3 is TGTGCCAGCAGCTTAGATTCCCGACAGATTGGGTTAGATATAGCCAAAAACATTCAGTACTTC. Translated, it gives CASSLDSRQIGLDIAKNIQYF.

This clonotype was seen many times. In DNA, the CDR3 is TGCAGTGCCAAACCGACTAGCGGGAGGGCCCACGAGCAGTTCTTC. Its translation: CSAKPTSGRAHEQFF. The gene calls are TRBV20-1 and TRBJ2-1, with 14 nucleotides matching TRBD2. V was pared by 6 bases and J by 10 bases, with 11 bases of the junction left unmatched. The germline V gene has CDR1 DFQATT and CDR2 SNEGSKA (reference sequence). The CDR3 totals 15 residues.

The V and J genes are TRBV3-1 and TRBJ2-7, with no clear D. The V and J ends lost 1 base and 1 base respectively, with 8 bases between them. Germline CDR1 reads LGHDT; CDR2 reads YNNKEL (reference sequence). The CDR3 runs to 14 residues. The CDR3 is CASSQGPGSYEQYF. In nucleotides, the CDR3 is TGTGCCAGCAGCCAAGGACCTGGGTCCTACGAGCAGTACTTC.

The gene calls are TRBV15 and TRBJ2-5; D gene unclear. V lost 0 bases to trimming and J lost 3 bases, with 8 bases between them. Germline V gives CDR1 LNHNV, CDR2 YYDKDF (reference sequence). This CDR3 region has 14 residues. The DNA of the CDR3 is TGTGCCACCAGCAGAGACCCCAGAAAAGAGACCCAGTACTTC. Its translation: CATSRDPRKETQYF.

This clonotype has a handful of counts. This rearrangement joins TRBV7-8 to TRBJ2-2; D ambiguous. The CDR3 consists of 17 residues. Deletions cut 1 base from V and 3 bases from J, with 15 bases between. Germline CDR1 and CDR2: SGHVS and FQNEAQ. The CDR3 DNA follows: TGTGCCAGCAGCTTAGATTTGACGAAGTTGGACACCGGGGAGCTGTTTTTT. Translation: CASSLDLTKLDTGELFF. The full variable domain, rest sourced from reference TRBV7-8 and TRBJ2-2, is GAGVSQSPRYKVAKRGQDVALRCDPISGHVSLFWYQQALGQGPEFLTYFQNEAQLDKSGLPSDRFFAERPEGSVSTLKIQRTQQEDSAVYLCASSLDLTKLDTGELFFGEGSRLTVL.

In this sample, this clonotype turned up many times. The chain carries TRBV7-8 and TRBJ1-5; TRBD1 matches at 9 bases. CDR1 is SGHVS and CDR2 is FQNEAQ in the germline V gene. The CDR3 consists of 16 residues. Trimming cost V 5 bases and J 1 base; bases outside gene matches: 6. The CDR3 nucleotides read TGTGCCAGCAGCCAAATGGGACAGGGAAGCAATCAGCCCCAGCATTTT. It codes for CASSQMGQGSNQPQHF.

The V and J genes are TRBV12-3 or TRBV12-4 and TRBJ2-7, with D possibly TRBD1 on 5 matching bases. The CDR3 extends over 13 amino acids. Trimming left V 6 bases short and J 11 bases short, with 20 bases between. The CDR3 DNA is TGTGCCAGCAGCAAGTGGTTACTCAGGGTTAAGTACTTC. It encodes CASSKWLLRVKYF.

The rearrangement joins TRBV3-1 to TRBJ2-2; either TRBD1 or TRBD2 may fit D (5 bases each). Germline CDR1 LGHDT, CDR2 YNNKEL (reference sequence). Trimming stripped 6 bases from V and 6 bases from J, with 17 bases between. The CDR3 is 15 residues long. The CDR3 region has the DNA TGTGCCAGCAGTCCCCCCTGGGGGTGGTCCGGGGAGCTGTTTTTT. This sequence encodes CASSPPWGWSGELFF.